Detailed here is one TCR beta chain. The antigen remains undetermined. A deep-level run was used for the assay. Clones were sequenced by immunoSEQ multiplex PCR, and TCRdb holds only the in-frame ones, with some missing. The sample lists approximately 980,000 clones, approximately 80% occurring once. This sample is part of a study of shared clonotypes between healthy human individuals. Study-level points and caveats: The four-donor shared clonotypes exceeded non-shared clonotypes in generation probability, with non-shared ones scoring lower. Estimated richness was generally greater in naive than memory subsets. What limited the represented genetic and exposure-history diversity was the small number of donors.

The CDR3 totals 13 residues. Germline lookup yields CDR1 MNHNS and CDR2 SASEGT. Trimming removed 8 bases from V and 6 bases from J; junction bases left unmatched: 6. The sequencing input was memory CD4+ T cells sorted from blood. Regarding subset: CD45RA-negative fraction. The chain employs TRBV6-1 and TRBJ1-5; 8 nucleotides agree with TRBD1. This TCR came from a man younger than 30 in good health. The CDR3 nucleotides are TGTGCCAGCTTGGAGGACAGGGCTCAGCCCCAGCATTTT. This translates into CASLEDRAQPQHF.